This T cell receptor beta chain was found in a study of OX40 agonist ivuxolimab in advanced cancers. Study-wide context: Patients were given ivuxolimab, an antibody that agonizes OX40 (CD134). Two patients with cutaneous melanoma and one with hepatocellular carcinoma, three in total, showed partial responses. Study-level results: The antigen specificity of the peripheral T cells (those that were expanded) was not determined.

The cohort excluded patients with autoimmune disease history or systemic immunosuppression. Trimming pared 1 base from V and 0 bases from J, leaving 9 bases between. This CDR3 spans 16 amino acids. From germline, CDR1 is LNHNV and CDR2 YYDKDF (reference sequence). Method: immunoSEQ multiplex PCR; TCRdb's copy keeps in-frame clones and lacks some. The top ten hold 4% to 4.5% of the sample, which has around 62,000 clones, roughly four fifths seen once. A note on this clone: Its antigen is undetermined.

The chain employs TRBV15 and TRBJ2-2; no clear D. The source of this sequence is an adult with an advanced solid tumor such as melanoma, head and neck, liver or kidney cancer. Material: CD4+ or CD8+ T cells sorted from blood, obtained in a trial of the OX40 agonist ivuxolimab. CDR3 coding DNA: TGTGCCACCAGCAGAGGAGGAAACGCGAACACCGGGGAGCTGTTTTTT. It translates to CATSRGGNANTGELFF.